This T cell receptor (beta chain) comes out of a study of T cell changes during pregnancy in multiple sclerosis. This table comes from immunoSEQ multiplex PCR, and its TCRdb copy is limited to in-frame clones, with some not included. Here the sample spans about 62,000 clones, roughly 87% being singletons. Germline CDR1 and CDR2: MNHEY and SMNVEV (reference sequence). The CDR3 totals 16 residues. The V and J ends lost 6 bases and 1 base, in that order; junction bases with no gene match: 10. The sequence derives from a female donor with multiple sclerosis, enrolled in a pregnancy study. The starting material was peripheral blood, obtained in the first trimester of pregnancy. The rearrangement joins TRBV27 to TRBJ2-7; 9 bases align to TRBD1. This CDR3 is CASRPGIGQGSYEQYF. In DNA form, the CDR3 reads TGTGCCAGCAGGCCAGGAATAGGACAGGGGTCCTACGAGCAGTACTTC.